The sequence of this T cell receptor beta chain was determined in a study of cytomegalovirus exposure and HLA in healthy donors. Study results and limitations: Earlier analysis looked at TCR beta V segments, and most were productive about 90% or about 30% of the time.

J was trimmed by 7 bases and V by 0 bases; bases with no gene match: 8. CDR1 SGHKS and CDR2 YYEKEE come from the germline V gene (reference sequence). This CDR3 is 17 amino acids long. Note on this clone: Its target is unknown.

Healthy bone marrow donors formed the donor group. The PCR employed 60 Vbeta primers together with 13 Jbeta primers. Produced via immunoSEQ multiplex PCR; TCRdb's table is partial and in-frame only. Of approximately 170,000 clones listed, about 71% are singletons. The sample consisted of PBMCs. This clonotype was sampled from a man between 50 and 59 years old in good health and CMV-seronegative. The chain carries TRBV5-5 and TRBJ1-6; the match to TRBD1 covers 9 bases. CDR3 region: CASSLVVGGQGNSPLHF. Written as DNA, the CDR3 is TGTGCCAGCAGCTTGGTAGTAGGGGGACAGGGCAATTCACCCCTCCACTTT.